This TCR beta chain was recovered during a study of T cell responses to AZD1222 COVID-19 vaccine. Findings of the study overall: Along spike, vaccine-associated CD4 TCRs were found throughout, with dominance at 160-218 and 743-854. It should be noted that donors were predominantly white British and more often female, and clonal diversity was possibly underestimated. Spike-specific TCRs gained breadth and depth after people received two AZD1222 doses.

Measured with immunoSEQ multiplex PCR; TCRdb has only the in-frame clones, and not every one. This sample carries 250,000 or so clones, roughly 93% of them seen once, and the ten largest clones take 0.5% to 0.7%. This clone was detected only once. Its antigen is currently unknown. The CDR3 is made up of 12 amino acids. Trimming left V 5 bases short and J 11 bases short, with 15 bases between. Looked up from germline, CDR1 is SEHNR and CDR2 is FQNEAQ (reference sequence). The origin of this receptor is an adult in good health. The sample was peripheral blood, taken on day 0 of AZD1222 vaccination. The rearrangement links TRBV7-9 to TRBJ1-1; D not certain. The CDR3 DNA is TGTGCCAGCAGCGTCAAAAGGATCGGCGCTTTCTTT. Translation: CASSVKRIGAFF.